The TCR beta chain under discussion was sequenced for a study of pediatric ulcerative colitis (dated by TCRdb to about 2019). Broadly, across the study: Pancolitis was present in over 5 ulcerative colitis patients and left-sided colitis in two, and histology consistent with ulcerative colitis was found in all of these patients. Fewer than 10 newly diagnosed, treatment-naive pediatric ulcerative colitis patients and a handful of non-IBD control children each provided paired blood and rectal samples. By Pediatric Ulcerative Colitis Activity Index, mild disease was classified in two patients, moderate disease in several and acute severe colitis in three.

Rearranged CDR3 beta regions were amplified from genomic DNA with multiplex V and J primers using the immunoSEQ TRB Survey service. To keep sequencing depth equal across samples, survey-level depth of up to 500,000 reads per sample was applied. The libraries were purified, combined into pools and sequenced with Illumina technology. As for how the authors treated the data: immunoSEQ online tools were used for productive clonality, sample overlap, pairwise scatters, CDR3 beta length, V/D/J gene usage and productiveness. Calculated diversity was the number of unique rearrangements divided by total templates times 100; Shannon and Simpson indices were also computed. Z-score normalized data were analyzed by principal component analysis with the R prcomp function and the ggbiplot package. Morisita's index was used to measure clonal overlap between blood and rectum within each subject. TCRdb holds this immuneACCESS table with in-frame rearrangements only. Some clones are missing; in checked studies, unresolved V genes explain under half, and the rest has no known cause. That table supplies the V and J calls and clone size; D and trimming were determined from the DNA. The sample table contains roughly 37,000 clones; only one count was recorded for roughly 83% of them. The top ten clonotypes cover more than 20% of the sample.

For this clone: This receptor's antigen is unknown. Base qualities are missing; no much larger clone stands one base away.

Before the diagnostic colonoscopy, none of the ulcerative colitis patients had been given immunosuppressive medication. A blood sample was drawn at the time of the colonoscopy. The Wizard kit (Promega) was used to extract genomic DNA from blood and intestinal samples. V loses 0 bases at its end and J loses 15 bases; junction bases beyond the gene matches: 4. The CDR3 holds 12 amino acids from the cysteine to the phenylalanine. Just CDR3 DNA is preserved here, 36 bases in frame from base 1. The CDR1 and CDR2 encoded by the germline V gene (reference sequence) are SEHNR and FQNEAQ. Summary of the overall study and its limitations: For technical reasons, the blood samples of a couple of patients yielded substantially fewer templates, so those samples were excluded from the blood-rectal overlap analysis. Rectal repertoire features separated controls, mild-moderate and acute severe colitis patients; acute severe colitis showed reduced rectal diversity due to clonal expansions. Clonal overlap between a subject's own blood and rectum was significantly greater in ulcerative colitis patients than in controls, which suggests more T cell trafficking to inflamed tissue. The healthy control group was small, with only a few individuals. Because the repertoires came from total lymphocyte DNA, rare subsets such as regulatory T cells may have patterns that are not reflected. A couple of rectal CDR3 clonotypes were detected in all ulcerative colitis patients and were not detected in any of the controls.

The rearranged chain carries TRBV7-9 and TRBJ2-2, and 7 junction bases match TRBD1. Sequenced material: blood. This sequence originates from a girl aged 5 to 17 with moderate ulcerative colitis. The sequence in DNA is TGTGCCAGCAGCTTAGCGAGGGGGCAGGTGTTTTTT. Its product reads: CASSLARGQVFF.